These 20 T cell receptor beta chains originate from one sample sequenced in a study of shared clonotypes between healthy human individuals (dated by TCRdb to the early 2020s). To prepare the library, the immunoSEQ multiplex PCR assay was applied. TCRdb obtained this table from immuneACCESS and retained in-frame rearrangements with V and J assigned. These tables miss some clones; where compared with another copy, unresolved V genes account for less than half of the shortfall, and the remainder is unexplained. Present in this sample are roughly 2,300,000 clones, 85% to 95% of which were seen just once. 0.37% of the sample lies in the top ten. The sequenced sample was naive CD4+ T cells from PBMCs. This specimen's cell subset or site label, per the study, means: CD45RA+ positively selected. The receptors come from a young man in good health. Some clones in this sample may be carry-over from other donors' samples.

The genes are TRBV7-2 and TRBJ1-3; D is uncertain. The CDR3 consists of 16 residues. Trimming stripped 1 base from V and 2 bases from J, with 12 bases between. Germline V lookup: CDR1 SGHTA, CDR2 FQGNSA. The CDR3 sequence: CASSLERPGTGNTIYF. The CDR3 DNA is TGTGCCAGCAGCTTAGAGCGCCCGGGGACTGGAAACACCATATATTTT.

This clone was seen just once. The genes are TRBV5-1 and TRBJ2-3; 11 positions match TRBD2. The J segment lost 0 bases and the V segment lost 2 bases, leaving 11 bases of the junction unmatched. Germline V lookup: CDR1 SGHRS, CDR2 YFSETQ. The CDR3 totals 19 residues. CDR3 region: CASSLPTGLADPSTDTQYF. The DNA of the CDR3 is TGCGCCAGCAGCTTACCCACGGGACTAGCGGACCCTAGCACAGATACGCAGTATTTT.

The gene calls are TRBV10-3 and TRBJ2-7, with TRBD1 identical over 8 bases. The CDR3 consists of 13 residues. V lost 6 bases and J lost 5; bases outside the gene matches: 6. Germline lookup yields CDR1 ENHRY and CDR2 SYGVKD. The CDR3 is CAIRITGGNEQYF. The DNA of the CDR3 is TGTGCCATCAGGATAACAGGGGGAAACGAGCAGTACTTC.

The rearrangement joins TRBV6-5 to TRBJ2-7; 11 bases are shared with TRBD1. V lost 6 bases and J lost 3; bases outside the gene matches: 7. The CDR3 extends over 15 amino acids. Per the germline V gene, CDR1 is MNHEY and CDR2 is SVGAGI. CDR3 nucleotides: TGTGCCAGCAGGACCGGGACAGGGGGTATCTACGAGCAGTACTTC. This translates into CASRTGTGGIYEQYF.

The chain has TRBV7-9 and TRBJ2-5; the D is unclear. The CDR3 is 15 residues long. V lost 1 base, J lost 1 base, and 10 bases lay in between. Germline loops: CDR1 SEHNR, CDR2 FQNEAQ (reference sequence). DNA of the CDR3: TGTGCCAGCAGCTTAGGAGGCAGCCTCCAAGAGACCCAGTACTTC. It translates to CASSLGGSLQETQYF.

This chain links TRBV2 with TRBJ2-7, with D perhaps matching TRBD2 (5 bases). Germline lookup yields CDR1 SNHLY and CDR2 FYNNEI. Deletions cut 0 bases from V and 5 bases from J, with 14 bases between. The CDR3 spans 15 residues. The CDR3 loop is CASSEARGATHEQYF. The DNA of the CDR3 is TGTGCCAGCAGTGAAGCCCGGGGAGCTACCCACGAGCAGTACTTC.

The chain recombines TRBV28 with TRBJ2-2; 9 positions match TRBD2. CDR3 length: 15 amino acids. V lost 5 bases, J lost 7 bases, and 8 bases stayed unmatched. CDR1 is MDHEN, CDR2 SYDVKM, per germline. Here the CDR3 reads CASSQDSGRIGELFF. Written as DNA, the CDR3 is TGTGCCAGCAGTCAGGATAGCGGGAGAATCGGGGAGCTGTTTTTT.

The chain uses TRBV2 and TRBJ2-3, with 7 positions matching TRBD1. The germline V gene encodes CDR1 SNHLY and CDR2 FYNNEI. This CDR3 is built from 14 residues. Trimming cost V 7 bases and J 1 base; bases outside gene matches: 5. The chain's CDR3 is CASKRTGGTDTQYF. DNA of the CDR3: TGTGCCAGCAAGAGGACAGGAGGCACAGATACGCAGTATTTT.

The J gene is TRBJ2-1, the V gene TRBV5-6, with D uncertain. V lost 0 bases, J lost 3 bases, and 4 bases lay in between. This CDR3 is built from 13 residues. From germline, CDR1 is SGHDT and CDR2 YYEEEE. The CDR3 loop reads CASSLGIYNEQFF. CDR3 bases: TGTGCCAGCAGCTTGGGCATCTACAATGAGCAGTTCTTC.

The chain is built from TRBV28 and TRBJ1-2; D remains ambiguous. CDR3 size: 13 residues. The germline V and J ends were trimmed by 4 bases and 11 bases, with 17 bases remaining between them. Germline V lookup: CDR1 MDHEN, CDR2 SYDVKM. CDR3 loop: CASSSTATPGYTF. The CDR3 nucleotides are TGTGCCAGCAGTTCCACAGCGACCCCTGGGTACACCTTC.

The rearrangement links TRBV14 to TRBJ2-7, with 8 bases that match TRBD1. The germline CDR1 and CDR2 sequences are SGHDN and FVKESK. This CDR3 spans 15 amino acids. Trimming cost V 4 bases and J 2 bases; bases outside gene matches: 7. The CDR3 here is CASSPLGQAAYEQYF. CDR3 bases: TGTGCCAGCAGCCCCCTGGGACAGGCTGCCTACGAGCAGTACTTC.

This clone was observed a single time. The identical CDR3 is also encoded by other nucleotide sequences in the sample. The J gene is TRBJ1-1, the V gene TRBV30, with 7 bases matching TRBD1. Germline V CDR1 and CDR2: GTSNPN, SVGIG (reference sequence). CDR3 size: 13 residues. V lost 0 bases, J lost 5 bases, and 3 bases stayed unmatched. This chain's CDR3 is CAWSVGGQTEAFF. DNA of the CDR3: TGTGCCTGGAGTGTAGGGGGACAGACTGAAGCTTTCTTT. Drawing the rest from reference TRBV30 and TRBJ1-1, the complete variable domain is SQTIHQWPATLVQPVGSPLSLECTVEGTSNPNLYWYRQAAGRGLQLLFYSVGIGQISSEVPQNLSASRPQDRQFILSSKKLLLSDSGFYLCAWSVGGQTEAFFGQGTRLTVV.

Here the CDR3 reads CATSRGVTGGPGTHGYTF. The CDR3 nucleotides are TGTGCCACCAGCAGAGGAGTCACAGGGGGCCCGGGGACCCATGGCTACACCTTC. The chain is built from TRBV15 and TRBJ1-2, with TRBD1 matching 9 bases. The trim removed 1 base at V and 6 bases at J, leaving 15 bases unmatched. Germline values: CDR1 LNHNV, CDR2 YYDKDF (reference sequence). The CDR3 covers 18 residues.

The rearrangement uses TRBV18 and TRBJ2-7; 8 nucleotides agree with TRBD2. The J segment lost 1 base and the V segment lost 2 bases, leaving 4 bases of the junction unmatched. CDR1 and CDR2 from the germline V gene are KGHSH and LQKENI. The CDR3 consists of 15 residues. This chain's CDR3 is CASSPKRERSYEQYF. The CDR3 DNA reads as TGTGCCAGCTCACCAAAGCGGGAGCGATCCTACGAGCAGTACTTC.

The chain is built from TRBV7-9 and TRBJ1-4; 7 nucleotides line up with TRBD1. The ends lost 5 bases at V and 6 bases at J; junction bases unmatched: 9. CDR1 is SEHNR and CDR2 is FQNEAQ in the germline V gene (reference sequence). The CDR3 runs to 15 residues. The CDR3 sequence is CASSPTGERDEKLFF. CDR3 bases: TGTGCCAGCAGCCCAACAGGGGAGCGGGATGAAAAACTGTTTTTT. Full variable domain (missing parts from reference TRBV7-9 and TRBJ1-4): DTGVSQNPRHKITKRGQNVTFRCDPISEHNRLYWYRQTLGQGPEFLTYFQNEAQLEKSRLLSDRFSAERPKGSFSTLEIQRTEQGDSAMYLCASSPTGERDEKLFFGSGTQLSVL.

V is TRBV14 and J is TRBJ2-2, with 12 bases identical to TRBD2. Germline CDR1 and CDR2: SGHDN and FVKESK. This CDR3 comprises 18 residues. The junction had 8 bases not matched to a gene; V was cut back by 1 base and J by 5 bases. CDR3 in amino acids: CASSQGVTSGSLTGELFF. CDR3 nucleotide sequence: TGTGCCAGCAGCCAAGGTGTGACTAGCGGGAGTTTGACCGGGGAGCTGTTTTTT.

Concerning this clone itself: The sample carries other DNA sequences with the same CDR3. This rearrangement joins TRBV5-6 to TRBJ2-1; TRBD2 matches at 12 bases. Germline-derived CDR1 and CDR2 are SGHDT and YYEEEE. V lost 1 base and J lost 4; bases outside the gene matches: 0. The CDR3 spans 15 residues. The CDR3 DNA reads TGTGCCAGCAGCTTGCTAGCGGGAGGGTACAATGAGCAGTTCTTC. This sequence encodes CASSLLAGGYNEQFF.

The CDR3 reads CASSFRQESNQPQHF. CDR3 in DNA: TGTGCCAGCAGTTTCAGACAGGAATCCAATCAGCCCCAGCATTTT. The V gene is TRBV28, the J gene TRBJ1-5, with D possibly matching TRBD1 (6 bases). Trimming took off 3 bases at V and 3 bases at J, with 12 bases between the two ends. Germline V gives CDR1 MDHEN, CDR2 SYDVKM. The CDR3 contains 15 residues.

The chain couples TRBV15 to TRBJ2-5, with D hard to call. The germline V and J ends were trimmed by 5 bases and 5 bases, with 15 bases remaining between them. The CDR3 has 14 amino acids. In germline, CDR1 is LNHNV, CDR2 YYDKDF (reference sequence). The CDR3 spells CATSDRRSGETQYF. CDR3 DNA: TGTGCCACCAGCGACCGGCGGTCCGGGGAGACCCAGTACTTC.

This rearrangement joins TRBV7-9 to TRBJ2-5; TRBD2 agrees at 13 bases. The V segment lost 5 bases and the J segment 4 bases; nucleotides outside the gene matches: 4. The germline gives CDR1 SEHNR, CDR2 FQNEAQ (reference sequence). The CDR3 has 15 amino acids. This chain's CDR3 is CASSRRLAGGETQYF. The CDR3 DNA reads as TGTGCCAGCAGCCGCAGACTAGCGGGAGGAGAGACCCAGTACTTC.